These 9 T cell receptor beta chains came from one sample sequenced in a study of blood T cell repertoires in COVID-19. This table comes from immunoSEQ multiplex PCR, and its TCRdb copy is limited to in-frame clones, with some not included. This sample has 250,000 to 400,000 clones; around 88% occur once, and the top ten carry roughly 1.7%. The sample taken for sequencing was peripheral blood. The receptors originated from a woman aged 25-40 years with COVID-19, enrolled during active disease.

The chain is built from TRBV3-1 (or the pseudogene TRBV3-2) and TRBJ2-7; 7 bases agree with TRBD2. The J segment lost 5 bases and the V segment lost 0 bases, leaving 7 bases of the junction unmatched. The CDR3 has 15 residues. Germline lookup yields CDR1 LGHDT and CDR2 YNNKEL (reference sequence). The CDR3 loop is CASSQDRGGAHEQYV. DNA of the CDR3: TGTGCCAGCAGCCAAGATCGGGGAGGGGCTCACGAGCAGTACGTC.

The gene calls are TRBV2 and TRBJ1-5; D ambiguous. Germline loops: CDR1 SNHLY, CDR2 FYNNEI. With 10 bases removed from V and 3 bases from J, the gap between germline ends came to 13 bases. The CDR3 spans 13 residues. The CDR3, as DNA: TGTGCCACCCAGAGGGAGGTCAATCAGCCCCAGCATTTT. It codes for CATQREVNQPQHF. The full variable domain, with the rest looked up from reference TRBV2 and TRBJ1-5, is EPEVTQTPSHQVTQMGQEVILRCVPISNHLYFYWYRQILGQKVEFLVSFYNNEISEKSEIFDDQFSVERPDGSNFTLKIRSTKLEDSAMYFCATQREVNQPQHFGDGTRLSIL.

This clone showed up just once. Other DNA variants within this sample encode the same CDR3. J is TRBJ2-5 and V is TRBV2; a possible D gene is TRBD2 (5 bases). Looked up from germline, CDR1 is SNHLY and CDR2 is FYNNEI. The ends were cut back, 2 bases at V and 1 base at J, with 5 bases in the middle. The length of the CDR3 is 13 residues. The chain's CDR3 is CASSERGQETQYF. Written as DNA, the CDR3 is TGTGCCAGCAGTGAACGGGGCCAAGAGACCCAGTACTTC.

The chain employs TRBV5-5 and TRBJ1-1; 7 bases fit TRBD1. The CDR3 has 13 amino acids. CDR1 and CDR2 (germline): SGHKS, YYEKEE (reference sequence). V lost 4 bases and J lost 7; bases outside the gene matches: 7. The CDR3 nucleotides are TGTGCCAGCAGCCTTGCAGGGGGATTTGAAGCTTTCTTT. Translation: CASSLAGGFEAFF.

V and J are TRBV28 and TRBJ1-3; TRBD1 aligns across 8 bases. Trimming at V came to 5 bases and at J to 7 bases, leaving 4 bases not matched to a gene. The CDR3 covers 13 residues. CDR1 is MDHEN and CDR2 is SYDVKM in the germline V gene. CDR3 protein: CASSPGGRNTIYF. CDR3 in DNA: TGTGCCAGCAGTCCAGGGGGCAGGAACACCATATATTTT.

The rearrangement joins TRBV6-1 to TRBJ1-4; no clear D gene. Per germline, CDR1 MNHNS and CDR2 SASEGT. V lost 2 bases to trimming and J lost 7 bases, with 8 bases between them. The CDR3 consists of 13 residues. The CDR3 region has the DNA TGTGCCAGCAGTGAAAACTGGTTTGAAAAACTGTTTTTT. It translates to CASSENWFEKLFF.

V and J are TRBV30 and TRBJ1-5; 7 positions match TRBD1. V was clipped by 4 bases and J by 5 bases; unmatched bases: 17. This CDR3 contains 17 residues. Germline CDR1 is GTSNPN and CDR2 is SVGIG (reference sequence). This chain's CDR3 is CAWKWLGRQGTHQPQHF. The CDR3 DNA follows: TGTGCCTGGAAGTGGTTGGGGAGACAGGGAACACATCAGCCCCAGCATTTT.

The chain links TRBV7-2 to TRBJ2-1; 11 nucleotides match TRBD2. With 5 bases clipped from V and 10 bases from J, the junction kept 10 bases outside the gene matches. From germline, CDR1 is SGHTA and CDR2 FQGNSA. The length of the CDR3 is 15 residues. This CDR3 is CASSNLAGGPIEQFF. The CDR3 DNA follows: TGTGCCAGCAGCAACCTAGCGGGGGGTCCCATAGAGCAGTTCTTC. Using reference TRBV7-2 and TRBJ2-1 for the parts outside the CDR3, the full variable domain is GAGVSQSPSNKVTEKGKDVELRCDPISGHTALYWYRQSLGQGLEFLIYFQGNSAPDKSGLPSDRFSAERTGGSVSTLTIQRTQQEDSAVYLCASSNLAGGPIEQFFGPGTRLTVL.

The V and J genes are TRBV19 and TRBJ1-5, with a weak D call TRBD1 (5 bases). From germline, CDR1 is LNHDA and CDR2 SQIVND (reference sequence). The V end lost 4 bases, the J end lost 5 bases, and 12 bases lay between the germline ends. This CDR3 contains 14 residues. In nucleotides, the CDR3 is TGTGCCAGTAGTACCAGGGAGGGGTATCAGCCCCAGCATTTT. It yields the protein CASSTREGYQPQHF.